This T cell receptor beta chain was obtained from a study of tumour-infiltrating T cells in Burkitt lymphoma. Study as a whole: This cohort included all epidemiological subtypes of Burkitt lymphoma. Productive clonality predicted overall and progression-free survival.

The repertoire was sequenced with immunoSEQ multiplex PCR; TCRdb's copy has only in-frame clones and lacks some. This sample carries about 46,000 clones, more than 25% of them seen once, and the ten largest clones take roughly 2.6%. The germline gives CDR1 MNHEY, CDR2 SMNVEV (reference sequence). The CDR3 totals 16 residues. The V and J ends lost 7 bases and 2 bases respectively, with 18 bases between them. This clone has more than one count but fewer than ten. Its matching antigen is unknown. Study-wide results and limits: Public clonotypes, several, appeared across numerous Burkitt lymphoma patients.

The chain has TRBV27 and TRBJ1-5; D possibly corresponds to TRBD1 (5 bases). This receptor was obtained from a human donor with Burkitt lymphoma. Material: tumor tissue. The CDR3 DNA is TGTGCCAGCACCCCGGGTGGGCAGGGAGGCAATCAGCCCCAGCATTTT. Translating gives CASTPGGQGGNQPQHF.